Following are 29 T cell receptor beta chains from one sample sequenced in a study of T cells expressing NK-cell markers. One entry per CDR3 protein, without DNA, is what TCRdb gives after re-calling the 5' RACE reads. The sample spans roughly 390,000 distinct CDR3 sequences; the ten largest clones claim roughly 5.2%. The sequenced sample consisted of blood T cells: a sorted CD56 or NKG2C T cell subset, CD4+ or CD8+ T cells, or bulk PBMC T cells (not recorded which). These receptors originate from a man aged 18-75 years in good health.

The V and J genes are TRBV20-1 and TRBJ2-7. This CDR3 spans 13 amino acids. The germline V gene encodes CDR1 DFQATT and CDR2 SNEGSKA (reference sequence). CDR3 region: CSATQRSSYEQYF.

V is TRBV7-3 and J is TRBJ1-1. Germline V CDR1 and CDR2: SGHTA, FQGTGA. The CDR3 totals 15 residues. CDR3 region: CASSLNGNLNTEAFF.

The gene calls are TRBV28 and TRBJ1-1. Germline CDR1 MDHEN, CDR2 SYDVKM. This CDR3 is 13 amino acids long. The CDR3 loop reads CASSSINGIEAFF.

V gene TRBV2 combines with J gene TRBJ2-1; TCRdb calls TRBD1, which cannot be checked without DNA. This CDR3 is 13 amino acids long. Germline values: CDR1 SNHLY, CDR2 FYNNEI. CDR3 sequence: CASTGGSAMGQFF.

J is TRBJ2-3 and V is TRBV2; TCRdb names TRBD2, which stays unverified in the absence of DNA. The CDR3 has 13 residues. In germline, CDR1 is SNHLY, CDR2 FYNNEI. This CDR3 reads CATSQRGGRAQYF.

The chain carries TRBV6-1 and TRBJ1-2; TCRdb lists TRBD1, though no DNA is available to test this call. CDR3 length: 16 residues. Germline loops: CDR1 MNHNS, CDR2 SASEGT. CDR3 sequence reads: CASSRKRESKGGGYTF.

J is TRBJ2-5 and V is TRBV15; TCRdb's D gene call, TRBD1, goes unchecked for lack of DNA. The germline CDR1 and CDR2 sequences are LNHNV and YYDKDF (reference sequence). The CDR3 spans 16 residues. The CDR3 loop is CATSSGTGVRQETQYF. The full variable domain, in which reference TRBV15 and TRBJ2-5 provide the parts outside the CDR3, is DAMVIQNPRYQVTQFGKPVTLSCSQTLNHNVMYWYQQKSSQAPKLLFHYYDKDFNNEADTPDNFQSRRPNTSFCFLDIRSPGLGDTAMYLCATSSGTGVRQETQYFGPGTRLLVL.

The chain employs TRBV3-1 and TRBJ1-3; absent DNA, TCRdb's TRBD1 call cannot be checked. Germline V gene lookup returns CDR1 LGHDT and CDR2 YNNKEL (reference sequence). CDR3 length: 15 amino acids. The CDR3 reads CASSQEHRGRNTIYF. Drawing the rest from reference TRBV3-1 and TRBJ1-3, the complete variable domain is DTAVSQTPKYLVTQMGNDKSIKCEQNLGHDTMYWYKQDSKKFLKIMFSYNNKELIINETVPNRFSPKSPDKAHLNLHINSLELGDSAVYFCASSQEHRGRNTIYFGEGSWLTVV.

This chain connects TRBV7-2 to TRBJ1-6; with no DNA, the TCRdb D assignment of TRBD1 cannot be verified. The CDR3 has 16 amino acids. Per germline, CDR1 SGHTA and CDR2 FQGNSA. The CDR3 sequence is CASSLGQTGGYSPLHF.

CDR3 amino acids: CSARLGGAINEQFF. The chain has TRBV20-1 and TRBJ2-1; TCRdb's D call of TRBD1 is untestable without DNA. Germline CDR1 is DFQATT and CDR2 is SNEGSKA (reference sequence). The CDR3 covers 14 residues.

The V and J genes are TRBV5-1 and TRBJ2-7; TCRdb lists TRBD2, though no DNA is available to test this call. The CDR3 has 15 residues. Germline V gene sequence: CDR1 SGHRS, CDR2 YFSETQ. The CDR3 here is CASSPRPSGVYEQYF.

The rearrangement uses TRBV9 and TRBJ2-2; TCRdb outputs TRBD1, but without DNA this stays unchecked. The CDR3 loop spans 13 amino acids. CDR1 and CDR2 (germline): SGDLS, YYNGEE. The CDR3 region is CASSVGAIGELFF.

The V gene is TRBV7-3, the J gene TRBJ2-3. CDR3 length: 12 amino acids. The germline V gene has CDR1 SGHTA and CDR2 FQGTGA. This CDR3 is CASSGGTDTQYF.

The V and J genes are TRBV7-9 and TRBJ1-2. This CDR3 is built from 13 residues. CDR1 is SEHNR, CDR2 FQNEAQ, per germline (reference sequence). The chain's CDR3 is CASSPTQLYGYTF.

The CDR3 spells CASSSGLAGGIVYNEQFF. The chain combines TRBV5-1 with TRBJ2-1; absent DNA, TCRdb's TRBD2 call cannot be checked. Germline values: CDR1 SGHRS, CDR2 YFSETQ. The CDR3 is 18 amino acids.

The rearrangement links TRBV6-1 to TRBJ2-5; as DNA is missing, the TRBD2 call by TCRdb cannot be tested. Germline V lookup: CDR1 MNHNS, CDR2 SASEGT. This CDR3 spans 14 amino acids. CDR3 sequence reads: CASSDPGRVETQYF.

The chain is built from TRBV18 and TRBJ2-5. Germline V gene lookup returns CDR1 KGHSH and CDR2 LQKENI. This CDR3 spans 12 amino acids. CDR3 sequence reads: CASSRNRETQYF.

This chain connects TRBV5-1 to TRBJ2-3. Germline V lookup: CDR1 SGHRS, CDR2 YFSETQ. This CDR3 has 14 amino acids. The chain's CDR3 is CASHDGEFTDTQYF.

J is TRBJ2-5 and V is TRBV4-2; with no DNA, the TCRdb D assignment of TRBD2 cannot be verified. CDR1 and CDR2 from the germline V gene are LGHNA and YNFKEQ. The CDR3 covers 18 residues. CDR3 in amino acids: CASSQDYGERGIRETQYF.

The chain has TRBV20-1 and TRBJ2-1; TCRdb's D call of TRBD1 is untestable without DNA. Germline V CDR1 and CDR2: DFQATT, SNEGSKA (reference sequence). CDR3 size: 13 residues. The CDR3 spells CSAVRDALNEQFF.

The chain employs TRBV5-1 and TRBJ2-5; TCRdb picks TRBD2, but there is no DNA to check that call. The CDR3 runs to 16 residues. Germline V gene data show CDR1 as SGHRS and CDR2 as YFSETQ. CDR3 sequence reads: CASSFLERGGGETQYF.

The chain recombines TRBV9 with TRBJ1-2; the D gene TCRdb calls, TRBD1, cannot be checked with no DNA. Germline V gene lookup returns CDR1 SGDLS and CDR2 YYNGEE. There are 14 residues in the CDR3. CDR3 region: CASSFTGQGEGYTF.

The CDR3 protein is CSASPASGGANTQYF. The chain combines TRBV20-1 with TRBJ2-3; TCRdb calls TRBD2, which cannot be checked without DNA. CDR1 is DFQATT and CDR2 is SNEGSKA in the germline V gene (reference sequence). The CDR3 has 15 residues.

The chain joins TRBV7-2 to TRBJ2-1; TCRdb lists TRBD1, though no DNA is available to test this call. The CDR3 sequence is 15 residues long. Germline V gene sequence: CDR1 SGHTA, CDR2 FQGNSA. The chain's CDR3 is CASSPRIRVGNEQFF.

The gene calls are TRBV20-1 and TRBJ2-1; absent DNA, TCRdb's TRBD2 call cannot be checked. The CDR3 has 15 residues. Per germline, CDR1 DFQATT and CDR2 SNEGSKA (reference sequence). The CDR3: CSANEGLATYNEQFF.

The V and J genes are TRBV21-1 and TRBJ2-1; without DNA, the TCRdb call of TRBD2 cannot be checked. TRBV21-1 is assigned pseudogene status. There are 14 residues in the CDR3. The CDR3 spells CASSKGLGSPEQFF.

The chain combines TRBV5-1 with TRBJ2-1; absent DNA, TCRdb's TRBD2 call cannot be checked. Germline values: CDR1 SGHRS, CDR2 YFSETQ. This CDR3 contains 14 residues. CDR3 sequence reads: CASAPSGGYNEQFF.

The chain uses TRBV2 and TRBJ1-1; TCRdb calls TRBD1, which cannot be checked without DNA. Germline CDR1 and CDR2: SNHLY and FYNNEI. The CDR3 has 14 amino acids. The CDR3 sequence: CASRYRVGNTEAFF. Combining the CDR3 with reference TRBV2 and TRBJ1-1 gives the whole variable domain EPEVTQTPSHQVTQMGQEVILRCVPISNHLYFYWYRQILGQKVEFLVSFYNNEISEKSEIFDDQFSVERPDGSNFTLKIRSTKLEDSAMYFCASRYRVGNTEAFFGQGTRLTVV.

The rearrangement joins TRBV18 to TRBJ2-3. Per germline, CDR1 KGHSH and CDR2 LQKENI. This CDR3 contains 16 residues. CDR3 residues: CASSPYPITSTDTQYF.